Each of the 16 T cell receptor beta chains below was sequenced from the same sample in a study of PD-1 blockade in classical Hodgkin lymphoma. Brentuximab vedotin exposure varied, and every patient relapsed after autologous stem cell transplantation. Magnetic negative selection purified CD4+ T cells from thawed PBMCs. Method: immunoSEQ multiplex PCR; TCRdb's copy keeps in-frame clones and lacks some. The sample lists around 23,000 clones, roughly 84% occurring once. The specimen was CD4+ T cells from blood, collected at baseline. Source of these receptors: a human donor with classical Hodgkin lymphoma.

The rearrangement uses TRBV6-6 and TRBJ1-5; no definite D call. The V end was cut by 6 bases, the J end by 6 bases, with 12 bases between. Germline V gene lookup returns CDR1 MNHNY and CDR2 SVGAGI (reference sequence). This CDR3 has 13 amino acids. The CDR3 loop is CASREGYSQPQHF. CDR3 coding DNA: TGTGCCAGCAGGGAGGGTTACAGTCAGCCCCAGCATTTT.

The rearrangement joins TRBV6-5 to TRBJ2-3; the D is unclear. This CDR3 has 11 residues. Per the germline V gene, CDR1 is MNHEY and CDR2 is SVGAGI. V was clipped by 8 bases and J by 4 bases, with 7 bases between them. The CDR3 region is CASGPADTQYF. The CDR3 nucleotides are TGTGCCAGCGGACCCGCAGATACGCAGTATTTT.

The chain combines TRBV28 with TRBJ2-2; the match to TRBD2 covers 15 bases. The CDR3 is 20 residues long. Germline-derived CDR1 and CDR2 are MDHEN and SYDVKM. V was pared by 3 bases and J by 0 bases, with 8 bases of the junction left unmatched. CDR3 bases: TGTGCCAGCAGTTTCCCCCCGGGACTAGCGGGGGGCGCGAACACCGGGGAGCTGTTTTTT. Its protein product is CASSFPPGLAGGANTGELFF.

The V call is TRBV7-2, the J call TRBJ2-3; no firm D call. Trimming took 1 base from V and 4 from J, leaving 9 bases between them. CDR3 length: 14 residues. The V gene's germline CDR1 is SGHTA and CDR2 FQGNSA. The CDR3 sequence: CASSLEMRSDTQYF. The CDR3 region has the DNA TGTGCCAGCAGCTTAGAGATGCGATCAGATACGCAGTATTTT.

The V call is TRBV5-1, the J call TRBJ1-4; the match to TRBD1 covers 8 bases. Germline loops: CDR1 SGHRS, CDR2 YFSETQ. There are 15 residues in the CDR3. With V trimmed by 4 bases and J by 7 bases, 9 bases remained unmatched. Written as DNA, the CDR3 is TGCGCCAGCAGCGACCCCCAGGGGGCGGGTGAAAAACTGTTTTTT. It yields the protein CASSDPQGAGEKLFF.

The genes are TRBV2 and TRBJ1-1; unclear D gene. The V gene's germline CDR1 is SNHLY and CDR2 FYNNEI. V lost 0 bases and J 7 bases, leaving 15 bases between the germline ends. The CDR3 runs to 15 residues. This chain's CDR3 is CASSEARQTRDEAFF. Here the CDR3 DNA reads TGTGCCAGCAGTGAAGCACGGCAGACTAGGGATGAAGCTTTCTTT.

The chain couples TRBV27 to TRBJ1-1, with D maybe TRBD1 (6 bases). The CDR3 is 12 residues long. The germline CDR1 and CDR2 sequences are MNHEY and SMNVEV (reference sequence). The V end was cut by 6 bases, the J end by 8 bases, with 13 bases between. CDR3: CASSTWGAEAFF. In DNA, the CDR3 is TGTGCCAGCAGCACCTGGGGGGCCGAAGCTTTCTTT.

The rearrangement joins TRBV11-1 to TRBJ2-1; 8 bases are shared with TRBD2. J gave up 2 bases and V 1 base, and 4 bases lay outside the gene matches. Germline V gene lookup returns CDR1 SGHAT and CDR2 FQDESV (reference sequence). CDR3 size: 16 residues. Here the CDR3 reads CASSLVGGGPYNEQFF. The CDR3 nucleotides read TGTGCCAGCAGCTTAGTGGGCGGGGGGCCCTACAATGAGCAGTTCTTC.

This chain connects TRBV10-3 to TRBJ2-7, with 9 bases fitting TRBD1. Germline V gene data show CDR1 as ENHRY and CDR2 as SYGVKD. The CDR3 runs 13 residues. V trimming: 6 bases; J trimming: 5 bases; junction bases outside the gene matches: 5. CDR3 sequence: CAISRDRANEQYF. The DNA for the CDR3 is TGTGCCATCAGCCGGGACAGGGCCAACGAGCAGTACTTC.

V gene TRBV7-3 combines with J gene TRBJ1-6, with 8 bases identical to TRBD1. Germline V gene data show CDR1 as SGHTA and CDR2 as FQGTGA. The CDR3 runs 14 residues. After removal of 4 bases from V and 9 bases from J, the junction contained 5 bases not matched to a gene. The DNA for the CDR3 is TGTGCCAGCAGCTCCACAGGGGGGTTTTCACCCCTCCACTTT. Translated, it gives CASSSTGGFSPLHF.

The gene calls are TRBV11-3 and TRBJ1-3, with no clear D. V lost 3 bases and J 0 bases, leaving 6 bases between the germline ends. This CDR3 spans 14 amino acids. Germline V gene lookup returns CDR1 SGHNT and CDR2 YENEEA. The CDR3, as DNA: TGTGCCAGCAGCTTTGCTACCTCTGGAAACACCATATATTTT. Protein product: CASSFATSGNTIYF.

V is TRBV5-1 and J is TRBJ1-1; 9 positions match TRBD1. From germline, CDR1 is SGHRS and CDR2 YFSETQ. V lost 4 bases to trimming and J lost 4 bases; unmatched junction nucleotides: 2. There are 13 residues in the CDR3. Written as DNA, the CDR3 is TGCGCCAGCAGCGGGGGACAGGGCACTGAAGCTTTCTTT. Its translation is CASSGGQGTEAFF.

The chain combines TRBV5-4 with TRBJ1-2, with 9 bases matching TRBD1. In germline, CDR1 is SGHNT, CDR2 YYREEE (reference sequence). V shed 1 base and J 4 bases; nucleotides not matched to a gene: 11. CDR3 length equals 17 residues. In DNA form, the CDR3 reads TGTGCCAGCAGCTTGATAAACAGGGGGCTCACGGGCTATGGCTACACCTTC. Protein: CASSLINRGLTGYGYTF.

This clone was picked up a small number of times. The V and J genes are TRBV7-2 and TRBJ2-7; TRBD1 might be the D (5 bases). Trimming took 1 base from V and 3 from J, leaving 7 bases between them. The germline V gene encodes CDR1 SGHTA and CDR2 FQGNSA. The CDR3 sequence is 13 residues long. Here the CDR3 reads CASSLGRVYEQYF. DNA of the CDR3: TGTGCCAGCAGCTTAGGCAGGGTCTACGAGCAGTACTTC. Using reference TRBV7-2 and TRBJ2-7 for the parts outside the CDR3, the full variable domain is GAGVSQSPSNKVTEKGKDVELRCDPISGHTALYWYRQSLGQGLEFLIYFQGNSAPDKSGLPSDRFSAERTGGSVSTLTIQRTQQEDSAVYLCASSLGRVYEQYFGPGTRLTVT.

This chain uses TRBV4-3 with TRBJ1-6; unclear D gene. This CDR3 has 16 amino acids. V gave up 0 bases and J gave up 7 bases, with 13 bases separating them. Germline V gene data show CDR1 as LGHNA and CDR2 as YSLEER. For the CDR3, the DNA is TGCGCCAGCAGCCAAGATCTAGGCGGGGAAAATTCACCCCTCCACTTT. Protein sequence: CASSQDLGGENSPLHF.

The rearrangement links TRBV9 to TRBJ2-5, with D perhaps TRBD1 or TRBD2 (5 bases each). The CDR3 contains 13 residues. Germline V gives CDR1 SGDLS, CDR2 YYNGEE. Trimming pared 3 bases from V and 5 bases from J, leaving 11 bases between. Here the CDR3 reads CASSAFEGETQYF. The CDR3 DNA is TGTGCCAGCAGCGCATTCGAGGGGGAGACCCAGTACTTC. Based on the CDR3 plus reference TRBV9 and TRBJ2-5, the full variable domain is DSGVTQTPKHLITATGQRVTLRCSPRSGDLSVYWYQQSLDQGLQFLIQYYNGEERAKGNILERFSAQQFPDLHSELNLSSLELGDSALYFCASSAFEGETQYFGPGTRLLVL.